At least ten counts were recorded for the clone carrying this TCR beta chain. Its antigen is unidentified. An equimolar mix of two oligonucleotides served as the beta constant-region primer for TRBC1 and TRBC2. Ligated cDNA was amplified by four rounds of PCR with nested alpha and beta constant-region primers and SP2. TCRdb independently ran MiXCR on the UMI-ligation and nested PCR reads; one entry per CDR3 protein. The repertoire has approximately 90,000 distinct CDR3 sequences, around 10% of them found once; the top ten carry over 0.11%. The CDR3 is made up of 16 amino acids. The germline V gene encodes CDR1 SGHTA and CDR2 FQGNSA. Trimming stripped 1 base from V and 1 base from J, with 11 bases between. The source of the sample is a study of naive and memory T cell subsets. Broader study findings: Possibly reflecting memory cells re-expressing CD45RA, a few larger clonotypes occurred in naive repertoires, especially CD8.

This receptor was taken from a human donor in good health. V usage is TRBV7-2 and J usage is TRBJ1-5; the D gene is possibly TRBD1 (6 bases). The sequenced sample was naive CD4+ T cells from blood. CDR3 sequence: CASSLEEGVSNQPQHF. Written as DNA, the CDR3 is TGTGCCAGCAGCTTAGAAGAGGGGGTGAGCAATCAGCCCCAGCATTTT. Full variable domain (rest looked up from reference TRBV7-2 and TRBJ1-5): GAGVSQSPSNKVTEKGKDVELRCDPISGHTALYWYRQSLGQGLEFLIYFQGNSAPDKSGLPSDRFSAERTGGSVSTLTIQRTQQEDSAVYLCASSLEEGVSNQPQHFGDGTRLSIL.